This T cell receptor (beta chain) emerged from a study of ipilimumab plus nivolumab after autologous stem cell transplantation. Whole-study context: Typical patient got four to six ipilimumab doses and about eight nivolumab doses (median). Both relapsed and primary refractory DLBCL were included. Overall study results and limits: The authors say TCR, Treg and microbiome findings warrant further study.

Data came from immunoSEQ multiplex PCR; TCRdb stores just in-frame clones and leaves some out. The data contain 15,000 to 20,000 clones, about 80% of them singletons. Ipilimumab, 1 mg/kg, started 14 to 28 days after autologous transplant. The germline CDR1 and CDR2 sequences are SGHTA and FQGNSA. Between the trimmed V and J ends, which lost 1 base and 3 bases, there was a span of 9 bases. The CDR3 loop spans 15 amino acids. Concerning this clone: The antigen remains unidentified.

This TCR derives from a male donor with diffuse large B-cell lymphoma. Here the sequenced sample was PBMCs, taken in a trial of ipilimumab plus nivolumab as post-transplant consolidation. This chain uses TRBV7-2 with TRBJ2-2; D possibly corresponds to TRBD2 (5 bases). The CDR3 DNA reads TGTGCCAGCAGCTTAGGGACTTCTTACACCGGGGAGCTGTTTTTT. It translates to CASSLGTSYTGELFF. The full variable domain, rest sourced from reference TRBV7-2 and TRBJ2-2, is GAGVSQSPSNKVTEKGKDVELRCDPISGHTALYWYRQSLGQGLEFLIYFQGNSAPDKSGLPSDRFSAERTGGSVSTLTIQRTQQEDSAVYLCASSLGTSYTGELFFGEGSRLTVL.